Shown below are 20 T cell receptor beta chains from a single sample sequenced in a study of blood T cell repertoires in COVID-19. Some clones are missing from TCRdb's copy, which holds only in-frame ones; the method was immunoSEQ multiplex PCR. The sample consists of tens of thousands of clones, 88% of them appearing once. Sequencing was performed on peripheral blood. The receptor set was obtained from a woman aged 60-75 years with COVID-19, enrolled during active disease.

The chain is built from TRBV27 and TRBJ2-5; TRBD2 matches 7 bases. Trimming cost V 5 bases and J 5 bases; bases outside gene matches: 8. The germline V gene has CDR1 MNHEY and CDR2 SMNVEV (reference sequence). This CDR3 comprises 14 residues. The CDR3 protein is CASSGVAGVETQYF. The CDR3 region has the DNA TGTGCCAGCAGTGGGGTTGCGGGGGTGGAGACCCAGTACTTC.

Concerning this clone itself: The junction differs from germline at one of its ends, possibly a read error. CDR3 sequence (DNA): TGTGCCAGCAGTTTTACGCGATACGAACAGTACTTC. Its translation is CASSFTRYEQYF. The rearrangement links TRBV12-3 or TRBV12-4 to TRBJ2-7; no clear D gene. The CDR3 consists of 12 residues.

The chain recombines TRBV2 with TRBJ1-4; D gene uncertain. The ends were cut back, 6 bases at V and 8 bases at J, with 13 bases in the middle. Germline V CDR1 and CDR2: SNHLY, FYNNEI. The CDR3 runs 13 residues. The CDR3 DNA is TGTGCCAGCAGCCAAAACGAACAAGAAAAACTGTTTTTT. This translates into CASSQNEQEKLFF.

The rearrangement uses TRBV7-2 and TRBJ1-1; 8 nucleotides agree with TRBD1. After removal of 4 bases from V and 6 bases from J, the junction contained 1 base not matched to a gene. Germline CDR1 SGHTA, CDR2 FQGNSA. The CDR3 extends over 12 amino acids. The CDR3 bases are TGTGCCAGCAGCTGGACAGGGCCTGAAGCTTTCTTT. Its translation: CASSWTGPEAFF. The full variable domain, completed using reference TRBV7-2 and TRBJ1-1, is GAGVSQSPSNKVTEKGKDVELRCDPISGHTALYWYRQSLGQGLEFLIYFQGNSAPDKSGLPSDRFSAERTGGSVSTLTIQRTQQEDSAVYLCASSWTGPEAFFGQGTRLTVV.

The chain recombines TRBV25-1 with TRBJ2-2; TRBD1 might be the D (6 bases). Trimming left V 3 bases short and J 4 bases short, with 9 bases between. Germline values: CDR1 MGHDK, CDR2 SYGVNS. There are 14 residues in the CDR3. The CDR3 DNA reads TGTGCCAGCAGTGAGACAGGTCGCACCGGGGAGCTGTTTTTT. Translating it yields CASSETGRTGELFF.

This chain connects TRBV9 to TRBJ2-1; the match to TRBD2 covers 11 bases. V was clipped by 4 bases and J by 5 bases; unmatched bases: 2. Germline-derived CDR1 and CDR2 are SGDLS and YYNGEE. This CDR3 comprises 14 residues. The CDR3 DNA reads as TGTGCCAGCAGCCCGGGACTAGCGGACAATGAGCAGTTCTTC. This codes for CASSPGLADNEQFF.

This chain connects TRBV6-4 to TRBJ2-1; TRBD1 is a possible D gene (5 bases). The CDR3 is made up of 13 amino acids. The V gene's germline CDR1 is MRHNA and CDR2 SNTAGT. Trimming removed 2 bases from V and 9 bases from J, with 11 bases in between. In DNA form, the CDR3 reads TGTGCCAGCAGTGACGTGCTTCAGGGTGAGCAGTTCTTC. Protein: CASSDVLQGEQFF.

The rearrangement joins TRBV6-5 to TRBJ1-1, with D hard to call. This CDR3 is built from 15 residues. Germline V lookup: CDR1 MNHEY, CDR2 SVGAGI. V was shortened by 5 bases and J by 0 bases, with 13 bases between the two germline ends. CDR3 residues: CASSKSPDMNTEAFF. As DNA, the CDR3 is TGTGCCAGCAGTAAGTCCCCAGATATGAACACTGAAGCTTTCTTT.

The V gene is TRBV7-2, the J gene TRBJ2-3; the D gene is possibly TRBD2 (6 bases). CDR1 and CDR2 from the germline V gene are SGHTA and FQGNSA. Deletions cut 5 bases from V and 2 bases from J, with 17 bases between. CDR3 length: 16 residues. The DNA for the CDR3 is TGTGCCAGCAGCCCCCTGGGACTTGGGAACACAGATACGCAGTATTTT. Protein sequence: CASSPLGLGNTDTQYF.

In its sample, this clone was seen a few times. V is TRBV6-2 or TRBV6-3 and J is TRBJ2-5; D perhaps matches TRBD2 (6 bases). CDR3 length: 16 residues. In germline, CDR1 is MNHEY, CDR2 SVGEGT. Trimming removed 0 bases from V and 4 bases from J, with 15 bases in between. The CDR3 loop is CASSYSTRAGRETQYF. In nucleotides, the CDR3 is TGTGCCAGCAGTTACTCGACTCGAGCGGGCCGAGAGACCCAGTACTTC.

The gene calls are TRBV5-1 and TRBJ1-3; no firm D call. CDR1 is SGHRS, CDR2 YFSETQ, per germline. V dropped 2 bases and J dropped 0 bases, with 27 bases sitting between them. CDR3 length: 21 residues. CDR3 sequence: CASSLLGRNSPVVSSGNTIYF. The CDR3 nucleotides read TGCGCCAGCAGCTTATTAGGGAGGAACAGCCCAGTAGTGAGCTCTGGAAACACCATATATTTT.

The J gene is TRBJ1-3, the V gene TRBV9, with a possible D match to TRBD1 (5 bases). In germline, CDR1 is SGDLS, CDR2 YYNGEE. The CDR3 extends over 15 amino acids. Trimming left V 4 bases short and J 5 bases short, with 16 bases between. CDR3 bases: TGTGCCAGCAGCCCTGGACAAGTCTTAAGAAACACCATATATTTT. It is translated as CASSPGQVLRNTIYF.

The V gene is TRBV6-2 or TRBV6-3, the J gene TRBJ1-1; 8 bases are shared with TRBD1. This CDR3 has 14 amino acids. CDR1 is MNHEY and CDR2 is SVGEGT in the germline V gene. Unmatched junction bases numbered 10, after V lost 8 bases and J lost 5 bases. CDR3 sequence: CASRLSGGGTEAFF. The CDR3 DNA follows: TGTGCCAGCCGCCTTTCAGGGGGCGGAACTGAAGCTTTCTTT.

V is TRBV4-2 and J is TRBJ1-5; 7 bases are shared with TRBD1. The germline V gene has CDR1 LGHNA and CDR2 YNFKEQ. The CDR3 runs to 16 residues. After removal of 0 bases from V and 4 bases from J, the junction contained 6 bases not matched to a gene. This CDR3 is CASSQDSGTVNQPQHF. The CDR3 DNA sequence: TGTGCCAGCAGCCAAGATTCCGGGACAGTAAATCAGCCCCAGCATTTT.

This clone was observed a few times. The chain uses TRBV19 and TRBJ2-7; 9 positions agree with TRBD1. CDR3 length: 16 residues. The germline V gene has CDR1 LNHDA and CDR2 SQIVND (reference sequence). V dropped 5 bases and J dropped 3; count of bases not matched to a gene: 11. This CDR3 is CASSVAGTGSIYEQYF. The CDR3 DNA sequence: TGTGCCAGTAGTGTCGCCGGGACAGGGAGTATCTACGAGCAGTACTTC. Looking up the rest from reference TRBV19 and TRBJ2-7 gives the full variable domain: DGGITQSPKYLFRKEGQNVTLSCEQNLNHDAMYWYRQDPGQGLRLIYYSQIVNDFQKGDIAEGYSVSREKKESFPLTVTSAQKNPTAFYLCASSVAGTGSIYEQYFGPGTRLTVT.

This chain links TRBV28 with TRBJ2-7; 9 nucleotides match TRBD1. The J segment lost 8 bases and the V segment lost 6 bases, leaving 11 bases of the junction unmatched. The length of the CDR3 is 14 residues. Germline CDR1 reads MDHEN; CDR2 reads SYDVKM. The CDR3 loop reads CASSIRHGQGKQYF. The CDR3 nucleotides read TGTGCCAGCAGCATTAGACACGGACAGGGGAAGCAGTACTTC.

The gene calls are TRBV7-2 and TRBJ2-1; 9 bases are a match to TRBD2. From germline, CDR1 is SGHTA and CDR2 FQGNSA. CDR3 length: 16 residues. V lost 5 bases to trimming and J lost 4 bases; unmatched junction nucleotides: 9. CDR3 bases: TGTGCCAGCAGCGAGCTAGCGGGGCGAAATTACAATGAGCAGTTCTTC. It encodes CASSELAGRNYNEQFF.

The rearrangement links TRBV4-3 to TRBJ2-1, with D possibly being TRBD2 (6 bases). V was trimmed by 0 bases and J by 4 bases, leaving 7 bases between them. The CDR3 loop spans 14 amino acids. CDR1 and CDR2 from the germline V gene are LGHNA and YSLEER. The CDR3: CASSQDSGYNEQFF. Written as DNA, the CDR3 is TGCGCCAGCAGCCAAGATAGCGGTTACAATGAGCAGTTCTTC.

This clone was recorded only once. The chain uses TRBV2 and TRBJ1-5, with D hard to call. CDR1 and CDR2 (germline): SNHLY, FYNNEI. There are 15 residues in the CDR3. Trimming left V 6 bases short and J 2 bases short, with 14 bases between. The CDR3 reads CASRSLAVGNQPQHF. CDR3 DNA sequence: TGTGCCAGCAGGTCCTTAGCGGTTGGCAATCAGCCCCAGCATTTT.

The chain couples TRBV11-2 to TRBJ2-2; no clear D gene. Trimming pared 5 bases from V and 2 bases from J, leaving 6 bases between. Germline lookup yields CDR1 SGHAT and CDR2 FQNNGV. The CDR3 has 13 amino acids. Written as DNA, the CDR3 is TGTGCCAGCAGCCCCCAAAACACCGGGGAGCTGTTTTTT. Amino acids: CASSPQNTGELFF.